The rows below give T cell receptor beta chains drawn from one sample of a study of blood T cell repertoires in COVID-19. Produced via immunoSEQ multiplex PCR; TCRdb's table is partial and in-frame only. The sample lists 90,000 to 120,000 clones, around nine tenths occurring once. The sample was peripheral blood. These receptors came from a woman in her 30s with acute or convalescent COVID-19. The CDR3 runs from the conserved cysteine through the conserved F or W. A D gene is named only where the DNA matches it firmly. Clone size appears in some rows only: once, few, many, or a class for an expanded clone.

clone_size j_call v_call d_call cdr3_aa cdr3_nt
NA TRBJ1-1 TRBV9 NA CASSGTGYHTEAFF TGTGCCAGCAGTGGAACAGGGTATCACACTGAAGCTTTCTTT
NA TRBJ2-3 TRBV5-4 TRBD2 CASRLAGKHTDTQYF TGTGCCAGCAGATTAGCGGGGAAACACACAGATACGCAGTATTTT
once TRBJ2-7 TRBV2 NA CASQGGGEQYF TGTGCCAGCCAGGGGGGCGGCGAGCAGTACTTC
NA TRBJ1-2 TRBV5-4 TRBD1 CASSLMTGFYGYTF TGTGCCAGCAGCTTGATGACAGGGTTCTATGGCTACACCTTC
few TRBJ2-3 TRBV11-2 NA CASSLVWETDTQYF TGTGCCAGCAGCTTAGTGTGGGAGACAGATACGCAGTATTTT
NA TRBJ2-7 TRBV6-5 NA CASAKGGGTYEQYF TGTGCCAGCGCAAAAGGAGGAGGTACCTACGAGCAGTACTTC
NA TRBJ2-3 TRBV18 TRBD1 CASSVAGQGARTDTQYF TGTGCCAGCTCGGTAGCGGGACAGGGGGCGAGAACAGATACGCAGTATTTT
NA TRBJ1-1 TRBV3-1/TRBV3-2 TRBD1 CASSPHHLGGTRGTGEVNTEAFF TGTGCCAGCAGCCCACATCATCTCGGAGGAACGCGAGGGACAGGGGAAGTGAACACTGAAGCTTTCTTT
NA TRBJ2-1 TRBV24-1 TRBD2 CATSLSSGSFSYNEQFF TGTGCCACCAGTTTGAGTAGCGGGAGTTTCTCCTACAATGAGCAGTTCTTC
NA TRBJ1-2 TRBV30 NA CASLPGKERNYGYTF TGTGCCTCCCTGCCAGGGAAGGAACGGAACTATGGCTACACCTTC
NA TRBJ1-2 TRBV27 NA CASSLTQGIVYGYTF TGTGCCAGCAGTTTAACCCAGGGAATTGTATATGGCTACACCTTC
NA TRBJ1-4 TRBV19 TRBD1 CASSTYRGTNEKLFF TGTGCCAGTAGTACCTACAGGGGGACTAATGAAAAACTGTTTTTT
NA TRBJ1-5 TRBV19 TRBD1 CASSDRAGNQPQHF TGTGCCAGTAGTGACAGGGCGGGCAATCAGCCCCAGCATTTT
once TRBJ1-1 TRBV11-2 NA CASSLDGPSGTEAFF TGTGCCAGCAGCTTAGACGGCCCATCGGGCACTGAAGCTTTCTTT
NA TRBJ2-7 TRBV5-6 TRBD2 CASSLPGTSGYEQYF TGTGCCAGCAGCTTGCCCGGGACTAGCGGCTACGAGCAGTACTTC
NA TRBJ1-1 TRBV12-3/TRBV12-4 TRBD1 CASSRQGYTEAFF TGTGCCAGCAGTCGACAGGGCTACACTGAAGCTTTCTTT
NA TRBJ2-7 TRBV3-1/TRBV3-2 TRBD2 CASSPSGIRPNYEQYF TGTGCCAGCAGCCCTAGCGGGATTCGACCCAACTACGAGCAGTACTTC
once TRBJ1-1 TRBV28 NA CASSPLRGLGDTEAFF TGTGCCAGCAGCCCCCTTAGGGGATTAGGAGACACTGAAGCTTTCTTT
NA TRBJ1-2 TRBV7-9 TRBD1 CASSLNGDRGNYGYTF TGTGCCAGCAGCTTGAATGGGGACAGGGGGAACTATGGCTACACCTTC
NA TRBJ1-1 TRBV11-2 NA CASSFAGLNTEAFF TGTGCCAGCAGCTTTGCAGGGTTAAACACTGAAGCTTTCTTT
NA TRBJ1-2 TRBV11-3 NA CASSPGGRGDYGYTF TGTGCCAGCAGCCCAGGAGGCAGGGGAGACTATGGCTACACCTTC
NA TRBJ2-7 TRBV11-2 NA CASSLVSFPHEQYF TGTGCCAGCAGCTTAGTCTCGTTTCCCCACGAGCAGTACTTC
NA TRBJ1-1 TRBV18 TRBD1 CASSSGQGVYAEAFF TGTGCCAGCTCATCGGGACAGGGGGTTTATGCTGAAGCTTTCTTT
NA TRBJ2-7 TRBV27 TRBD1 CASSLFFGTGPPGGQYF TGTGCCAGCAGTTTGTTCTTCGGGACAGGACCTCCTGGGGGGCAGTACTTC
once TRBJ2-7 TRBV10-3 NA CAISESAGFYEQYF TGTGCCATCAGTGAGTCGGCGGGGTTCTACGAGCAGTACTTC
NA TRBJ1-6 TRBV2 NA CASSSRVSSPLHF TGTGCCAGCAGTAGCAGGGTAAGTTCACCCCTCCACTTT
NA TRBJ1-2 TRBV5-1 TRBD1 CASSSNPGQAEGVGYTF TGCGCCAGCAGCTCGAACCCGGGACAGGCGGAAGGTGTGGGCTACACCTTC
NA TRBJ1-6 TRBV30 NA CAWSVKQVNSPLHF TGTGCCTGGAGTGTAAAGCAGGTTAATTCACCCCTCCACTTT
NA TRBJ1-1 TRBV20-1 NA CSASRWGVNTEAFF TGCAGTGCTAGTCGGTGGGGGGTGAACACTGAAGCTTTCTTT
NA TRBJ2-3 TRBV12-3/TRBV12-4 NA CASSFFTDTQYF TGTGCCAGCAGTTTCTTCACAGATACGCAGTATTTT